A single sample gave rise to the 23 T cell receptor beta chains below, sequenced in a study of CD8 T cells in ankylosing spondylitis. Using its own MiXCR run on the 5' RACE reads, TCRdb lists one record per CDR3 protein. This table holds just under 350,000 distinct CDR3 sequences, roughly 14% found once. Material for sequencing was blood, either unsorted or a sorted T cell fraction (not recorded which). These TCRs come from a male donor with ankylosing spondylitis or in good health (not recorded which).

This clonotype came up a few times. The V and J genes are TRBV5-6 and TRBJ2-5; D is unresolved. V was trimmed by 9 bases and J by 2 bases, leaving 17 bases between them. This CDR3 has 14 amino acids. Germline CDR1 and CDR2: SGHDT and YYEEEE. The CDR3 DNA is TGTGCCACCTCGGAGAGGAGCCCTCAAGAGACCCAGTACTTC. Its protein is CATSERSPQETQYF. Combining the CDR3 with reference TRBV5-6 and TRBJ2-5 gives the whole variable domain DAGVTQSPTHLIKTRGQQVTLRCSPKSGHDTVSWYQQALGQGPQFIFQYYEEEERQRGNFPDRFSGHQFPNYSSELNVNALLLGDSALYLCATSERSPQETQYFGPGTRLLVL.

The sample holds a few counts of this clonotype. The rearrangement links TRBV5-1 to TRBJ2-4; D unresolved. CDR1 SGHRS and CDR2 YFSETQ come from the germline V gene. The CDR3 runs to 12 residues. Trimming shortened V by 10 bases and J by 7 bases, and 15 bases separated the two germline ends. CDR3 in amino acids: CAGRAIRNIQYF. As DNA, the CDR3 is TGCGCCGGAAGGGCGATAAGGAACATTCAGTACTTC.

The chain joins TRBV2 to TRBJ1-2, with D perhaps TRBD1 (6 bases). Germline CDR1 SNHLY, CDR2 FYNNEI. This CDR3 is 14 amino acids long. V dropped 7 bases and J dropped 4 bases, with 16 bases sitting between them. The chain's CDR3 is CASTQGRTAYGYTF. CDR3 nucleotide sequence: TGTGCCAGCACGCAGGGAAGGACAGCCTATGGCTACACCTTC.

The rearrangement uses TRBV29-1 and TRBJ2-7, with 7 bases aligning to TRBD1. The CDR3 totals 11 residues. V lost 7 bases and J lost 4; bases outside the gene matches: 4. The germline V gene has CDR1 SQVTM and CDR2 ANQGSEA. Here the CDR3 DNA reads TGCAGCGCTCTACAGGGGTACGAGCAGTACTTC. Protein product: CSALQGYEQYF.

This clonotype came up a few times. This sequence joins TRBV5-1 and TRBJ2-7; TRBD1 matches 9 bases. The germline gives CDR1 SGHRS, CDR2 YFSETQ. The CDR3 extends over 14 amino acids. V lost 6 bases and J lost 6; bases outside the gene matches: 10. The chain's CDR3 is CASTLGGQGGEQYF. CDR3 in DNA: TGCGCCAGCACCTTAGGGGGACAGGGAGGCGAGCAGTACTTC. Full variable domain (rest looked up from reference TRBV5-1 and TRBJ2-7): KAGVTQTPRYLIKTRGQQVTLSCSPISGHRSVSWYQQTPGQGLQFLFEYFSETQRNKGNFPGRFSGRQFSNSRSEMNVSTLELGDSALYLCASTLGGQGGEQYFGPGTRLTVT.

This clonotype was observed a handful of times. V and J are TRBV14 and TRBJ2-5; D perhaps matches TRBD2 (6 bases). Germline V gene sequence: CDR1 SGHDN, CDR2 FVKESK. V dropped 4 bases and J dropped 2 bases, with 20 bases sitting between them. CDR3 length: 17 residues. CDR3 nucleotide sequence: TGTGCCAGCAGCCGAACGGACTACTGGTCGGCGCAAGAGACCCAGTACTTC. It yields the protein CASSRTDYWSAQETQYF.

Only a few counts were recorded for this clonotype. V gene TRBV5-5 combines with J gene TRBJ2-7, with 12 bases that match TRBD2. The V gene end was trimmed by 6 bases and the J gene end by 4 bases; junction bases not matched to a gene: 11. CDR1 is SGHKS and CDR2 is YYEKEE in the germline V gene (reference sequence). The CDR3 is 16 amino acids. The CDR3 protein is CASNLDSTSGRYEQYF. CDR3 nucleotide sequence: TGTGCCAGCAACTTAGACTCGACTAGCGGGAGATACGAGCAGTACTTC.

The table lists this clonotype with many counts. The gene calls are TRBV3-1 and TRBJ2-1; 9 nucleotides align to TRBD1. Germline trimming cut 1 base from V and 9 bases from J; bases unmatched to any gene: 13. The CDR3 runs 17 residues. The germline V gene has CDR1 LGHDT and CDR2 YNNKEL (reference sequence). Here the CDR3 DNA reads TGTGCCAGCAGCCAAGCGACAGGGGGGGTCGGGAGAACTGAGCAGTTCTTC. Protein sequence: CASSQATGGVGRTEQFF.

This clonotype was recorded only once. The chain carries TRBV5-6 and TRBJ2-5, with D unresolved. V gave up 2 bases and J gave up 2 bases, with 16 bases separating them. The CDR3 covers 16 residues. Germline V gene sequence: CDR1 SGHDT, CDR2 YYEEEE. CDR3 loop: CASSFSGRLGQETQYF. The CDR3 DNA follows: TGTGCCAGCAGCTTCTCAGGCCGGCTAGGACAAGAGACCCAGTACTTC.

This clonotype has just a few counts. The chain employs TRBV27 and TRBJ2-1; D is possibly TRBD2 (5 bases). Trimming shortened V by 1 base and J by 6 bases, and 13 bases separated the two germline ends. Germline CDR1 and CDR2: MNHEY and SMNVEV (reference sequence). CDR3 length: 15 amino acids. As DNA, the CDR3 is TGTGCCAGCAGTTTATTGGGTACTAGTTCCAATGAGCAGTTCTTC. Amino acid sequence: CASSLLGTSSNEQFF.

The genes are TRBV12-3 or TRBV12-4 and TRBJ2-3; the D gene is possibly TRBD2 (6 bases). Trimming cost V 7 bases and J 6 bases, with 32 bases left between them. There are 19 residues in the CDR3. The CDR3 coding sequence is TGTGCCAGCAAACCTCTGCGCTTAAGCTGGGGAGGTTCTCCGGATACGCAGTATTTT. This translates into CASKPLRLSWGGSPDTQYF.

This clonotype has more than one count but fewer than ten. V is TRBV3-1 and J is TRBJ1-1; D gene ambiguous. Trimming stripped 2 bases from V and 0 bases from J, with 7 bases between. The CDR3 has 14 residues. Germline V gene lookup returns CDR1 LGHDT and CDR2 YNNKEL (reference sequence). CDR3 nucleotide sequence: TGTGCCAGCAGCCAAATGGAGATGAACACTGAAGCTTTCTTT. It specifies CASSQMEMNTEAFF.

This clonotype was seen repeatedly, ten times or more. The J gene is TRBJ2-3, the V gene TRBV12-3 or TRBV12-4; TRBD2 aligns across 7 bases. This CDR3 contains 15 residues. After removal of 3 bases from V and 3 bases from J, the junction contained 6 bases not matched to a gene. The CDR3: CASSFISSGTDTQYF. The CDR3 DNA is TGTGCCAGCAGTTTCATTTCTAGCGGAACAGATACGCAGTATTTT.

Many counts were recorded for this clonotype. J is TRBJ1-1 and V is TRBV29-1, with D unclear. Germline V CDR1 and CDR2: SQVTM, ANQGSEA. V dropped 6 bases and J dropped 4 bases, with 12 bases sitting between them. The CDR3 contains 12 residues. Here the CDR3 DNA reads TGCAGCGTGGGTGGGGTTGGCACTGAAGCTTTCTTT. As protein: CSVGGVGTEAFF.

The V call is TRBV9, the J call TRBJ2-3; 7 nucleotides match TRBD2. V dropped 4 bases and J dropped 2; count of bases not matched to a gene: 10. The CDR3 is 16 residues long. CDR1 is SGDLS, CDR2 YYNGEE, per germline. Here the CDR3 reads CASSLSGASTTDTQYF. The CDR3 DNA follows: TGTGCCAGCAGCCTAAGCGGGGCCTCAACCACAGATACGCAGTATTTT. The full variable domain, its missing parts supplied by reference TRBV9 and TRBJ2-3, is DSGVTQTPKHLITATGQRVTLRCSPRSGDLSVYWYQQSLDQGLQFLIQYYNGEERAKGNILERFSAQQFPDLHSELNLSSLELGDSALYFCASSLSGASTTDTQYFGPGTRLTVL.

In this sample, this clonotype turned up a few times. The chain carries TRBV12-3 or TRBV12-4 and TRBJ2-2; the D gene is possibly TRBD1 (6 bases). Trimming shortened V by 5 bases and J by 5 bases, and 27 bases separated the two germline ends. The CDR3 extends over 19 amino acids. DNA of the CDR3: TGTGCCAGCAGTCCCGACAGGTCTTCCTTCTTGAGGGGAACCGGGGAGCTGTTTTTT. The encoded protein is CASSPDRSSFLRGTGELFF.

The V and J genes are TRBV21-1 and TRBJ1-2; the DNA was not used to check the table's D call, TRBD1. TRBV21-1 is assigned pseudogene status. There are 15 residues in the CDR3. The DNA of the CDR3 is TGTGCCAGCAGCAAAGTACAGGTACTAGACTATGGCTACACCTTC. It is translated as CASSKVQVLDYGYTF.

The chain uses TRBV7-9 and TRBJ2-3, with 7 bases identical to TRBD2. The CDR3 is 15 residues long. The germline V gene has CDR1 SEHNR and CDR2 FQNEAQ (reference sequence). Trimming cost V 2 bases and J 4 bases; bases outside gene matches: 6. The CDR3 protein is CASSLTSLAADTQYF. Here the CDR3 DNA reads TGTGCCAGCAGCTTAACCAGCCTAGCGGCAGATACGCAGTATTTT.

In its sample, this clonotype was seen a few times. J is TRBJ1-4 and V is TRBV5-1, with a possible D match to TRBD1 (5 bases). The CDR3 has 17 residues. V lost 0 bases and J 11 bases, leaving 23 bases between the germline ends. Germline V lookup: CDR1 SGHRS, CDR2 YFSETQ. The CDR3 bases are TGCGCCAGCAGCTTGGGGTCTGGGACCGGCGGAAACGAGAAACTGTTTTTT. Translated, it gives CASSLGSGTGGNEKLFF. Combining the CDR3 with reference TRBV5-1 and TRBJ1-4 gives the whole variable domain KAGVTQTPRYLIKTRGQQVTLSCSPISGHRSVSWYQQTPGQGLQFLFEYFSETQRNKGNFPGRFSGRQFSNSRSEMNVSTLELGDSALYLCASSLGSGTGGNEKLFFGSGTQLSVL.

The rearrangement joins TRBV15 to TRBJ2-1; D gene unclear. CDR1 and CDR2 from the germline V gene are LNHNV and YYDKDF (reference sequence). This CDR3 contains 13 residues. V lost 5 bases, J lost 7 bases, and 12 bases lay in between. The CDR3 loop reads CATSLGRPNEQFF. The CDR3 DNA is TGTGCCACCAGCCTCGGACGGCCTAATGAGCAGTTCTTC.

Here the CDR3 reads CASRGTADEPQHF. CDR3 coding DNA: TGTGCCAGCAGGGGGACAGCCGACGAGCCCCAGCATTTT. This sequence joins TRBV12-3 or TRBV12-4 and TRBJ1-5; 7 positions match TRBD1. J was trimmed by 8 bases and V by 6 bases; bases with no gene match: 7. The CDR3 is made up of 13 amino acids.

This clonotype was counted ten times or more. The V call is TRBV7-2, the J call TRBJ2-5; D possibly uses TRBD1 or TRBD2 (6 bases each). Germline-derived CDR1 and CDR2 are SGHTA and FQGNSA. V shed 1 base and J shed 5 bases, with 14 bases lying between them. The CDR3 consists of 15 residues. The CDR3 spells CASSLVRGARETQYF. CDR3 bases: TGTGCCAGCAGCTTAGTGAGGGGGGCGAGGGAGACCCAGTACTTC.

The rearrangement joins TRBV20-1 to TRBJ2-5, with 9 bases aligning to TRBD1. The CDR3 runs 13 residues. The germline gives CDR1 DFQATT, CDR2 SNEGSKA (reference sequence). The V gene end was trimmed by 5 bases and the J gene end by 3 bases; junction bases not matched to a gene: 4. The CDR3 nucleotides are TGCAGTGCTTTCCGGGACAGGGAAGAGACCCAGTACTTC. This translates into CSAFRDREETQYF.